Listed below are T cell receptor beta chains from one sample, sequenced in a study of blood T cell repertoires in COVID-19. The protocol was immunoSEQ multiplex PCR, while the TCRdb copy is restricted to in-frame clones and leaves out a portion. The sample lists about 290,000 clones, around 88% occurring once. Sequenced input: peripheral blood. These receptors came from a man aged 35 to 55 with acute or convalescent COVID-19. Both conserved end residues are part of each CDR3. Each record gives: J gene, clone size, D gene, V gene, CDR3 protein, CDR3 DNA. The D gene is left open where the match is weak. A clone size is listed for some rows: how often the clone was seen (once, few, many), or a class if it is expanded.

>TRBJ2-1|.|TRBD2|TRBV6-2/TRBV6-3
CASSYDGGAGNEQFF
TGTGCCAGCAGTTACGACGGGGGGGCCGGGAATGAGCAGTTCTTC
>TRBJ1-1|.|TRBD1|TRBV7-2
CASSLVRDRGTTEAFF
TGTGCCAGCAGCTTAGTACGCGACAGGGGGACCACTGAAGCTTTCTTT
>TRBJ2-3|.|.|TRBV27
CASTRAPGADTQYF
TGTGCCAGCACCAGGGCCCCGGGCGCAGATACGCAGTATTTT
>TRBJ2-3|.|.|TRBV19
CASSRATEADTQYF
TGTGCCAGTAGCCGGGCCACGGAGGCAGATACGCAGTATTTT
>TRBJ2-7|.|TRBD1|TRBV6-6
CASSFGQGGEQYF
TGTGCCAGCAGTTTCGGACAGGGGGGTGAGCAGTACTTC
>TRBJ1-5|.|.|TRBV24-1
CATSDSTGPNQPQHF
TGTGCCACCAGTGATTCGACAGGTCCCAATCAGCCCCAGCATTTT
>TRBJ1-1|.|.|TRBV4-1
CASSPGHSNTEAFF
TGCGCCAGCAGCCCCGGACACTCGAACACTGAAGCTTTCTTT
>TRBJ2-1|.|.|TRBV7-9
CASSLVGPFDEQFF
TGTGCCAGCAGCTTAGTGGGGCCTTTTGATGAGCAGTTCTTC
>TRBJ2-7|.|.|TRBV6-7
CASSYSKAGHEQYF
TGTGCCAGCAGTTACTCGAAGGCAGGGCACGAGCAGTACTTC
>TRBJ1-1|.|.|TRBV5-1
CASRDLRGTEAFF
TGCGCCAGCCGGGATTTACGGGGCACTGAAGCTTTCTTT
>TRBJ2-6|.|.|TRBV9
CASSPWEGAPGANVLTF
TGTGCCAGCAGCCCCTGGGAAGGGGCTCCTGGGGCCAACGTCCTGACTTTC
>TRBJ1-2|.|.|TRBV21-1
CASSKGKGIGYGYTF
TGTGCCAGCAGCAAAGGCAAGGGGATTGGGTATGGCTACACCTTC
>TRBJ2-7|.|TRBD2|TRBV3-1/TRBV3-2
CASSPRLASDYEQYF
TGTGCCAGCAGCCCTCGACTAGCATCTGACTACGAGCAGTACTTC
>TRBJ1-1|.|.|TRBV5-1
CASSLGIAGNTEAFF
TGCGCCAGCAGCTTGGGAATCGCGGGGAACACTGAAGCTTTCTTT
>TRBJ1-2|.|TRBD1|TRBV5-1
CASSPGTGNGYTF
TGCGCCAGCAGCCCCGGGACAGGCAATGGCTACACCTTC
>TRBJ1-2|.|.|TRBV4-1
CASSQESSQFYGYTF
TGCGCCAGCAGCCAAGAAAGTAGCCAGTTTTATGGCTACACCTTC
>TRBJ1-1|.|.|TRBV29-1
CSVALQGGTEAFF
TGCAGCGTTGCTCTTCAGGGTGGCACTGAAGCTTTCTTT
>TRBJ1-5|few|.|TRBV7-6
CASSPRSPGGDNQPQHF
TGTGCCAGCAGCCCCAGAAGTCCGGGGGGGGACAATCAGCCCCAGCATTTT
>TRBJ2-7|.|TRBD1|TRBV7-8
CASSFRQGAEQYF
TGTGCCAGCAGCTTTCGACAGGGTGCCGAGCAGTACTTC
>TRBJ1-1|.|TRBD1|TRBV11-2
CASSSRTGDGLGEAFF
TGTGCCAGCAGCTCCAGGACAGGGGACGGCTTGGGTGAAGCTTTCTTT
>TRBJ2-5|.|.|TRBV6-2/TRBV6-3
CASSWGLIGGTQYF
TGTGCCAGCAGCTGGGGACTCATCGGGGGGACCCAGTACTTC
>TRBJ2-3|.|TRBD2|TRBV12-5
CASGFSLLAGQADTQYF
TGTGCTAGTGGTTTTTCTCTACTAGCGGGCCAAGCAGATACGCAGTATTTT
>TRBJ1-5|.|TRBD1|TRBV4-2
CASSQMWGTGVANQPQHF
TGTGCCAGCAGCCAAATGTGGGGGACAGGGGTGGCCAATCAGCCCCAGCATTTT
>TRBJ1-1|.|.|TRBV25-1
CARKERQDSEDTEAFF
TGTGCCAGGAAGGAGAGGCAGGACTCAGAGGACACTGAAGCTTTCTTT
>TRBJ2-3|.|.|TRBV5-1
CASSLAPSPTDTQYF
TGCGCCAGCAGCTTGGCTCCTAGCCCCACAGATACGCAGTATTTT
>TRBJ2-3|.|TRBD1|TRBV5-1
CASSWTGGGTDTQYF
TGCGCCAGCAGCTGGACAGGGGGCGGAACAGATACGCAGTATTTT
>TRBJ1-6|once|.|TRBV5-6
CASSNVPGLNSPLHF
TGTGCCAGCAGTAATGTACCGGGACTTAATTCACCCCTCCACTTT
>TRBJ2-2|.|TRBD1|TRBV7-3
CASSLGQGDTGELFF
TGTGCCAGCAGCTTGGGACAGGGGGACACCGGGGAGCTGTTTTTT
>TRBJ1-3|.|.|TRBV7-6
CASSLDGDSRPGNTIYF
TGTGCCAGCAGCTTGGACGGGGACTCTCGGCCAGGAAACACCATATATTTT
>TRBJ1-6|.|.|TRBV2
CASSEASSYNSPLHF
TGTGCCAGCAGTGAAGCCAGCTCCTATAATTCACCCCTCCACTTT
>TRBJ1-6|once|.|TRBV9
CASSVGAPNSPLHF
TGTGCCAGCAGCGTAGGGGCACCTAATTCACCCCTCCACTTT
>TRBJ1-2|.|.|TRBV6-5
CASTDTKHGYTF
TGTGCCAGCACAGACACAAAGCATGGCTACACCTTC
>TRBJ2-2|.|TRBD2|TRBV6-2/TRBV6-3
CASSYGLAGGLSTGELFF
TGTGCCAGCAGTTACGGACTAGCGGGGGGGCTGAGCACCGGGGAGCTGTTTTTT
>TRBJ2-3|.|.|TRBV12-5
CASGLVQDLPTDTQYF
TGTGCTAGTGGTTTGGTACAGGACCTCCCCACAGATACGCAGTATTTT
>TRBJ2-1|.|TRBD1|TRBV11-2
CASSGDRHNEQFF
TGTGCCAGCAGCGGGGACAGACACAATGAGCAGTTCTTC
>TRBJ1-5|.|.|TRBV19
CASRDGSARGQPQHF
TGTGCCAGTAGAGATGGGTCGGCCCGAGGTCAGCCCCAGCATTTT